This T cell receptor beta chain was sequenced in a study of human T cells and chemical hapten exposure (dated by TCRdb to the early 2020s). In terms of the full investigation: For sensitization, 2% DPC in acetone was applied to an approximately 2 cm by approximately 2 cm area of upper inner arm skin. Throughout the approximately 25-week study period, patients were also given weekly therapeutic DPC doses on the scalp. Patch testing was performed on the upper back with Finn chambers containing 0.01% DPC, and the patch tests were scored after 6 days according to International Contact Dermatitis Research Group standards. Most of the patients in the cohort were female, and the cohort covered alopecia areata with under or over 50% scalp involvement, alopecia totalis and alopecia universalis. Libraries were pooled for sequencing, and variation in per-sample TCR yields was attributed mainly to small differences in library volumes within the pool. Peripheral blood TCR repertoire changes were tracked in vivo in alopecia patients during primary and secondary sensitization to the hapten diphenylcyclopropenone (DPC). Blood samples were taken from patients before sensitization (week 0) and at 2, 6 and about 24 weeks after DPC sensitization. Twenty-nine alopecia patients provided blood for TCR sequencing at one to four time points (pre-sensitization, 2, 6 and 24 weeks). The full study reports these points: Expanded TCRs formed significantly more large CDR3 similarity clusters than pre-sensitization or healthy control sets, consistent with antigen-driven responses. All patients had alopecia, a presumed autoimmune disease, so their immune response might differ from that of healthy individuals. The number of PT1 expanded TCRs positively correlated with patch test score, significant at thresholds 8, 16 and 32 but not 4. After repeated subsampling, the strength of the expansion versus patch-test correlation and the threshold at which it became significant changed. DPC sensitization did not change the number of TCRs with a frequency above 1 in 1000, and there was no evidence of changes in global repertoire structure.

As encoded in the germline V gene, CDR1 is KGHDR while CDR2 is SFDVKD. V is cut by 5 bases and J by 4 bases, and the space between the germline ends is 8 bases. The CDR3 measures 13 amino acids from cysteine to phenylalanine. The read is trimmed to its CDR3 DNA, 39 bases read in frame from base 1. This clonotype has at least ten counts. Its recognized antigen is unknown. Base qualities were left out, and no much larger clone turns up one base away. The sample's time point label is to be understood as: patch test 2, 6 weeks after DPC sensitization. The sample's treatment or condition label is to be understood as: therapeutic diphenylcyclopropenone sensitization with weekly scalp DPC. At each patch-test visit, blood was drawn before the patch test was applied. To be eligible, patients had to be aged 18 to 70, diagnosed with alopecia and judged suitable for DPC therapy, while pregnant patients were excluded. Unfractionated whole blood was collected in Tempus Blood RNA tubes, and total RNA was extracted from that blood.

The receptor library was made with RACE. The listed sequencing device is NextSeq 500. Library preparation attached unique molecular identifiers to individual cDNA molecules for quantitative, reproducible TCR counting. For every blood RNA sample, sequencing covered both the TCR alpha and TCR beta chains. From the authors' description of their analysis: Samples had a median of about 90,000 TCRs, with a range from about 23,224 to 690,600. The Decombinator software suite was used to annotate the V, J and CDR3 of the TCR reads. For the PS versus PT1 abundance plots, all samples were subsampled to the same number of TCRs (28,000). TCRs were defined as expanded if absent before sensitization and observed at least eight times at the 2-week time point. TCRdb cleaned the public reads at Q25 with fastp, built clones with MiXCR and kept in-frame beta chains. When rows share a CDR3 protein, they turn into one entry using the most common DNA and genes. These V and J calls rely on TCRdb rather than the paper's analysis. The sample includes about 40,000 distinct CDR3 sequences, with 3% to 3.5% observed a single time. The top ten constitute 5.5% to 7.5% of the sample.

The source material was whole blood, sampled in connection with sensitization to the hapten diphenylcyclopropenone (DPC). This chain is built from TRBV24-1 and TRBJ2-1; the D gene remains uncertain. This receptor was obtained from a man aged 40-50 years with alopecia areata. Some clones in this sample may be carry-over from other donors' samples. The CDR3 corresponds to CATSGYDYNEQFF. The nucleotide sequence reads TGTGCCACCAGTGGGTACGATTACAATGAGCAGTTCTTC.